This is a list of T cell receptor beta chains from one sample in a study of blood T cells in healthy people across ages. TCRdb ran MiXCR on the 5' RACE reads and lists one entry per CDR3 protein. The sample holds some 700,000 distinct CDR3 sequences, 22% seen once. Sequencing was done on a sample of blood. The receptors here all came from an older man in good health. The CDR3 runs from the conserved cysteine through the conserved F or W. Fields, in order: clone size, V gene, D gene, J gene, CDR3 protein, CDR3 DNA. The D gene is left open where the match is weak. A row's size may be missing; if present it is once, few, many or a size class.

clone size: NA
V gene: TRBV6-5
D gene: NA
J gene: TRBJ1-2
CDR3 protein: CASSYRGRANYGYTF
CDR3 DNA: TGTGCCAGCAGTTACCGTGGCAGAGCTAACTATGGCTACACCTTC

clone size: NA
V gene: TRBV18
D gene: TRBD1
J gene: TRBJ2-3
CDR3 protein: CASSPWAGTGTDTQYF
CDR3 DNA: TGTGCCAGCTCACCGTGGGCCGGGACAGGGACAGATACGCAGTATTTT

clone size: NA
V gene: TRBV15
D gene: NA
J gene: TRBJ2-1
CDR3 protein: CATSSSTYNEQFF
CDR3 DNA: TGTGCCACCAGCTCAAGTACGTACAATGAGCAGTTCTTC

clone size: few
V gene: TRBV3-1
D gene: TRBD2
J gene: TRBJ2-1
CDR3 protein: CASSQRRGVSNEQFF
CDR3 DNA: TGTGCCAGCAGCCAAAGGCGGGGGGTTTCGAATGAGCAGTTCTTC

clone size: few
V gene: TRBV11-2
D gene: NA
J gene: TRBJ1-6
CDR3 protein: CASSSGGVSRYNSPLHF
CDR3 DNA: TGTGCCAGCAGCTCGGGGGGGGTCTCTCGATATAATTCACCCCTCCACTTT

clone size: NA
V gene: TRBV7-3
D gene: NA
J gene: TRBJ1-1
CDR3 protein: CASSPYREPNTEAFF
CDR3 DNA: TGTGCCAGCAGCCCCTATAGAGAACCGAACACTGAAGCTTTCTTT

clone size: few
V gene: TRBV11-2
D gene: NA
J gene: TRBJ2-2
CDR3 protein: CASSSVSDTGELFF
CDR3 DNA: TGTGCCAGCAGCTCCGTATCGGACACCGGGGAGCTGTTTTTT

clone size: NA
V gene: TRBV28
D gene: TRBD1
J gene: TRBJ2-1
CDR3 protein: CASTRTGGVNEQFF
CDR3 DNA: TGTGCCAGCACCCGAACAGGGGGAGTCAATGAGCAGTTCTTC

clone size: NA
V gene: TRBV10-2
D gene: NA
J gene: TRBJ2-2
CDR3 protein: CASSVVGNTGELFF
CDR3 DNA: TGCGCCAGCAGTGTAGTGGGAAACACCGGGGAGCTGTTTTTT

clone size: few
V gene: TRBV3-1
D gene: TRBD2
J gene: TRBJ2-3
CDR3 protein: CASSPGAGVSTDTQYF
CDR3 DNA: TGTGCCAGCAGCCCTGGTGCGGGGGTTAGCACAGATACGCAGTATTTT

clone size: NA
V gene: TRBV20-1
D gene: NA
J gene: TRBJ1-1
CDR3 protein: CLPRSSNTEAFF
CDR3 DNA: TGCCTCCCCCGTAGCTCAAACACTGAAGCTTTCTTT

clone size: many
V gene: TRBV29-1
D gene: NA
J gene: TRBJ1-4
CDR3 protein: CSVGFRNEKLFF
CDR3 DNA: TGCAGCGTCGGTTTCCGCAATGAAAAACTGTTTTTT

clone size: many
V gene: TRBV5-1
D gene: TRBD1
J gene: TRBJ2-3
CDR3 protein: CASSLALGQGRDTQYF
CDR3 DNA: TGCGCCAGCAGCTTGGCCTTAGGACAGGGACGTGATACGCAGTATTTT

clone size: NA
V gene: TRBV29-1
D gene: TRBD2
J gene: TRBJ2-1
CDR3 protein: CSVDPSGSTNEQFF
CDR3 DNA: TGCAGCGTTGACCCTAGCGGGAGCACCAATGAGCAGTTCTTC

clone size: many
V gene: TRBV12-3/TRBV12-4
D gene: TRBD2
J gene: TRBJ2-3
CDR3 protein: CASSSSGRGDTQYF
CDR3 DNA: TGTGCCAGCAGCTCTAGCGGGAGAGGGGATACGCAGTATTTT

clone size: NA
V gene: TRBV28
D gene: NA
J gene: TRBJ2-7
CDR3 protein: CASSYPATYEQYF
CDR3 DNA: TGTGCCAGCAGTTACCCAGCAACCTACGAGCAGTACTTC

clone size: few
V gene: TRBV30
D gene: TRBD1
J gene: TRBJ1-3
CDR3 protein: CAWSGDRGLGNTIYF
CDR3 DNA: TGTGCCTGGAGTGGGGACAGGGGGCTCGGAAACACCATATATTTT

clone size: few
V gene: TRBV7-2
D gene: NA
J gene: TRBJ1-2
CDR3 protein: CASSLGRGVDGYTF
CDR3 DNA: TGTGCCAGCAGCTTAGGACGAGGGGTGGACGGCTACACCTTC

clone size: NA
V gene: TRBV6-1
D gene: TRBD2
J gene: TRBJ2-3
CDR3 protein: CASSEAPAGGPKDTQYF
CDR3 DNA: TGTGCCAGCAGTGAAGCGCCGGCGGGGGGGCCCAAAGATACGCAGTATTTT

clone size: few
V gene: TRBV6-5
D gene: NA
J gene: TRBJ1-3
CDR3 protein: CASTNLRVTGNTIYF
CDR3 DNA: TGTGCCAGCACCAACCTCAGGGTTACTGGAAACACCATATATTTT

clone size: NA
V gene: TRBV28
D gene: NA
J gene: TRBJ2-7
CDR3 protein: CASSLGPERILYEQYF
CDR3 DNA: TGTGCCAGCAGTTTGGGACCCGAGAGGATCCTTTACGAGCAGTACTTC

clone size: NA
V gene: TRBV14
D gene: NA
J gene: TRBJ2-5
CDR3 protein: CASSQDGLPEGETQYF
CDR3 DNA: TGTGCCAGCAGCCAAGATGGGCTACCCGAGGGGGAGACCCAGTACTTC

clone size: NA
V gene: TRBV2
D gene: NA
J gene: TRBJ2-1
CDR3 protein: CASNRALGYNEQFF
CDR3 DNA: TGTGCCAGCAACAGGGCCCTCGGATACAATGAGCAGTTCTTC

clone size: many
V gene: TRBV12-3/TRBV12-4
D gene: NA
J gene: TRBJ1-5
CDR3 protein: CASSLYRDQPQHF
CDR3 DNA: TGTGCCAGCAGCTTGTATCGGGATCAGCCCCAGCATTTT

clone size: NA
V gene: TRBV27
D gene: TRBD1
J gene: TRBJ1-2
CDR3 protein: CASRNRQGPTYGYTF
CDR3 DNA: TGTGCCAGCCGCAATAGACAGGGACCCACCTATGGCTACACCTTC

clone size: few
V gene: TRBV24-1
D gene: TRBD1
J gene: TRBJ2-3
CDR3 protein: CATSDPGQGGSTDTQYF
CDR3 DNA: TGTGCCACCAGTGACCCCGGACAGGGTGGCTCCACAGATACGCAGTATTTT

clone size: NA
V gene: TRBV12-3/TRBV12-4
D gene: TRBD2
J gene: TRBJ2-1
CDR3 protein: CASSTRLAGMRNEQFF
CDR3 DNA: TGTGCCAGCAGTACGCGACTAGCGGGAATGAGAAATGAGCAGTTCTTC

clone size: many
V gene: TRBV20-1
D gene: TRBD1
J gene: TRBJ2-4
CDR3 protein: CSAVPWSGQGAKNIQYF
CDR3 DNA: TGCAGTGCTGTACCATGGTCGGGACAGGGGGCTAAAAACATTCAGTACTTC

clone size: NA
V gene: TRBV5-1
D gene: NA
J gene: TRBJ1-4
CDR3 protein: CASSLDAVGSNEKLFF
CDR3 DNA: TGCGCCAGCAGCTTGGACGCCGTCGGTTCTAATGAAAAACTGTTTTTT

clone size: few
V gene: TRBV7-9
D gene: TRBD2
J gene: TRBJ2-3
CDR3 protein: CASSLEGTSGGTDTQYF
CDR3 DNA: TGTGCCAGCAGCTTAGAAGGGACTAGCGGGGGCACAGATACGCAGTATTTT

clone size: few
V gene: TRBV5-1
D gene: NA
J gene: TRBJ1-2
CDR3 protein: CASSLWGAQIGGYTF
CDR3 DNA: TGCGCCAGCAGCTTGTGGGGGGCGCAGATTGGTGGCTACACCTTC

clone size: NA
V gene: TRBV13
D gene: TRBD1
J gene: TRBJ2-7
CDR3 protein: CASSSDRANEQYF
CDR3 DNA: TGTGCCAGCAGCTCTGACAGGGCAAACGAGCAGTACTTC

clone size: NA
V gene: TRBV20-1
D gene: TRBD2
J gene: TRBJ2-3
CDR3 protein: CSPLRAGLTDTQYF
CDR3 DNA: TGCAGTCCCTTGAGAGCGGGGTTAACAGATACGCAGTATTTT

clone size: NA
V gene: TRBV6-1
D gene: TRBD2
J gene: TRBJ2-1
CDR3 protein: CASMSGTSGSTEQFF
CDR3 DNA: TGTGCCAGCATGTCCGGGACTAGCGGGAGCACTGAGCAGTTCTTC

clone size: few
V gene: TRBV7-2
D gene: TRBD2
J gene: TRBJ2-1
CDR3 protein: CASSTAGLAYNEQFF
CDR3 DNA: TGTGCCAGCAGCACCGCGGGACTAGCCTACAATGAGCAGTTCTTC

clone size: NA
V gene: TRBV12-3/TRBV12-4
D gene: NA
J gene: TRBJ2-5
CDR3 protein: CASSLTGNLQETQYF
CDR3 DNA: TGTGCCAGCAGCCTGACAGGAAATCTCCAAGAGACCCAGTACTTC

clone size: NA
V gene: TRBV12-3/TRBV12-4
D gene: TRBD1
J gene: TRBJ2-3
CDR3 protein: CASRDRVTADAEYF
CDR3 DNA: TGTGCCAGCAGGGACAGGGTGACCGCAGATGCGGAGTATTTT

clone size: few
V gene: TRBV10-1
D gene: TRBD1
J gene: TRBJ2-3
CDR3 protein: CASKQTGSDTQYF
CDR3 DNA: TGCGCCAGCAAACAGACAGGGTCAGATACGCAGTATTTT

clone size: NA
V gene: TRBV10-1
D gene: NA
J gene: TRBJ2-2
CDR3 protein: CASSAEPGELFF
CDR3 DNA: TGCGCCAGCAGTGCTGAGCCCGGGGAGCTGTTTTTT

clone size: few
V gene: TRBV3-1
D gene: NA
J gene: TRBJ2-5
CDR3 protein: CASSQSYQETQYF
CDR3 DNA: TGTGCCAGCAGCCAATCGTACCAAGAGACCCAGTACTTC

clone size: NA
V gene: TRBV5-1
D gene: NA
J gene: TRBJ2-3
CDR3 protein: CATNLDGKITDTQYF
CDR3 DNA: TGCGCCACCAATCTGGACGGGAAAATCACAGATACGCAGTATTTT

clone size: NA
V gene: TRBV4-2
D gene: NA
J gene: TRBJ2-6
CDR3 protein: CASSQEGGAGANVLTF
CDR3 DNA: TGTGCCAGCAGCCAAGAAGGAGGCGCTGGGGCCAACGTCCTGACTTTC

clone size: NA
V gene: TRBV7-9
D gene: NA
J gene: TRBJ2-5
CDR3 protein: CASSLAADKETRYF
CDR3 DNA: TGTGCCAGCAGTTTAGCGGCTGATAAAGAGACCCGGTACTTC

clone size: NA
V gene: TRBV28
D gene: NA
J gene: TRBJ1-2
CDR3 protein: CASSFGQRYGYTF
CDR3 DNA: TGTGCCAGCAGTTTTGGGCAGCGCTATGGCTACACCTTC

clone size: many
V gene: TRBV7-2
D gene: TRBD2
J gene: TRBJ2-3
CDR3 protein: CASSPRLAGGSTDTQYF
CDR3 DNA: TGTGCCAGCAGCCCGAGACTAGCGGGGGGTAGTACAGATACGCAGTATTTT

clone size: few
V gene: TRBV5-1
D gene: NA
J gene: TRBJ1-2
CDR3 protein: CASSERMDGYTF
CDR3 DNA: TGCGCCAGCAGCGAAAGGATGGATGGCTACACCTTC

clone size: NA
V gene: TRBV7-2
D gene: NA
J gene: TRBJ1-1
CDR3 protein: CASSFSSGSAEAFF
CDR3 DNA: TGTGCCAGCAGCTTCTCGTCAGGGTCCGCTGAAGCTTTCTTT

clone size: NA
V gene: TRBV11-2
D gene: TRBD2
J gene: TRBJ2-3
CDR3 protein: CASSPLAGVGSDTQYF
CDR3 DNA: TGTGCCAGCAGCCCCTTAGCGGGAGTCGGCTCAGATACGCAGTATTTT

clone size: many
V gene: TRBV5-1
D gene: TRBD1
J gene: TRBJ2-3
CDR3 protein: CASSPSDRVGADTQYF
CDR3 DNA: TGCGCCAGCAGCCCTTCGGACAGGGTGGGGGCAGATACGCAGTATTTT

clone size: few
V gene: TRBV7-2
D gene: NA
J gene: TRBJ2-2
CDR3 protein: CASSFGRTGELFF
CDR3 DNA: TGTGCCAGCAGCTTCGGGCGAACCGGGGAGCTGTTTTTT

clone size: NA
V gene: TRBV2
D gene: TRBD1
J gene: TRBJ2-5
CDR3 protein: CASSDTRDRDQETQYF
CDR3 DNA: TGTGCCAGCAGTGATACCCGGGACAGGGACCAAGAGACCCAGTACTTC

clone size: NA
V gene: TRBV4-1
D gene: TRBD2
J gene: TRBJ2-2
CDR3 protein: CASSPGTSITGELFF
CDR3 DNA: TGCGCCAGCAGCCCCGGGACTAGCATCACCGGGGAGCTGTTTTTT

clone size: few
V gene: TRBV7-2
D gene: NA
J gene: TRBJ2-1
CDR3 protein: CASSLAAGNLSEQFF
CDR3 DNA: TGTGCCAGCAGCTTAGCGGCGGGGAATCTCAGTGAGCAGTTCTTC

clone size: few
V gene: TRBV5-1
D gene: TRBD2
J gene: TRBJ2-2
CDR3 protein: CASSSVGLAGARGGELFF
CDR3 DNA: TGCGCCAGCAGCTCCGTGGGACTAGCGGGGGCCCGCGGCGGGGAGCTGTTTTTT

clone size: NA
V gene: TRBV24-1
D gene: NA
J gene: TRBJ2-1
CDR3 protein: CATIEKCEQFF
CDR3 DNA: TGTGCCACCATAGAGAAGTGTGAGCAGTTCTTC

clone size: many
V gene: TRBV3-1
D gene: NA
J gene: TRBJ2-1
CDR3 protein: CASSPRTSSYNEQFF
CDR3 DNA: TGTGCCAGCAGCCCTCGTACGAGCTCCTACAATGAGCAGTTCTTC

clone size: NA
V gene: TRBV29-1
D gene: NA
J gene: TRBJ1-1
CDR3 protein: CSSVLGNTEAFF
CDR3 DNA: TGCAGCTCTGTGTTGGGTAACACTGAAGCTTTCTTT

clone size: few
V gene: TRBV14
D gene: NA
J gene: TRBJ1-2
CDR3 protein: CASSQDRSEGSRNGYTF
CDR3 DNA: TGTGCCAGCAGCCAAGATCGCTCGGAGGGGAGTCGTAATGGCTACACCTTC

clone size: NA
V gene: TRBV29-1
D gene: TRBD1
J gene: TRBJ1-6
CDR3 protein: CSVREQGANSPLHF
CDR3 DNA: TGCAGCGTTCGCGAGCAGGGGGCTAATTCACCCCTCCACTTT